The text below deals with one T cell receptor (beta chain). This sample stems from a study of blood T cell repertoires in COVID-19. Across the whole study: In each case, the material was cDNA or gDNA derived from T cells, B-cell-depleted T cells, or PBMCs.

This CDR3 spans 15 amino acids. Per the germline V gene, CDR1 is MDHEN and CDR2 is SYDVKM. With V trimmed by 8 bases and J by 5 bases, 15 bases remained unmatched. Method: immunoSEQ multiplex PCR; TCRdb's copy keeps in-frame clones and lacks some. The sample has 150,000 to 200,000 clones; roughly 80% are singletons. The sequencing input was PBMCs or T cells enriched from blood (not recorded which). The clonotype was recovered from a woman between 50 and 59 years old who had recovered from COVID-19. The chain employs TRBV28 and TRBJ2-7; TRBD1 matches at 7 bases. The CDR3, as DNA: TGTGCCAGCGGCCAAAGCTCCACAGGGGACCACGAGCAGTACTTC. It yields the protein CASGQSSTGDHEQYF.